Listed here are 22 T cell receptor beta chains from one sample, sequenced in a study of cytomegalovirus exposure and HLA in healthy donors. The PCR was carried out with 60 Vbeta primers and 13 Jbeta primers. Some clones are missing from TCRdb's copy, which holds only in-frame ones; the method was immunoSEQ multiplex PCR. The table lists more than 100,000 clones, around 78% of them singletons. The sequencing sample was made of PBMCs. All receptors derive from a female donor in good health and CMV-seropositive.

This clone occurred once. This chain connects TRBV18 to TRBJ2-7, with TRBD2 matching over 7 bases. The CDR3 contains 12 residues. Per the germline V gene, CDR1 is KGHSH and CDR2 is LQKENI. V lost 0 bases and J lost 7; bases outside the gene matches: 0. Here the CDR3 reads CASSPPGGEQYF. CDR3 DNA sequence: TGTGCCAGCTCACCACCGGGGGGGGAGCAGTACTTC.

The chain uses TRBV19 and TRBJ2-1; TRBD2 matches at 10 bases. V shed 7 bases and J 5 bases; nucleotides not matched to a gene: 11. CDR1 LNHDA and CDR2 SQIVND come from the germline V gene (reference sequence). CDR3 size: 16 residues. CDR3 in amino acids: CASTTLAGGTNNEQFF. CDR3 nucleotides: TGTGCCAGTACAACTTTAGCGGGAGGTACCAACAATGAGCAGTTCTTC.

This clone was seen a handful of times. This CDR3 reads CAWTGVSATNEKLFF. In nucleotides, the CDR3 is TGTGCCTGGACGGGTGTTTCTGCAACTAATGAAAAACTGTTTTTT. The rearrangement uses TRBV30 and TRBJ1-4; unclear D gene. In germline, CDR1 is GTSNPN, CDR2 SVGIG (reference sequence). There are 15 residues in the CDR3. Deletions cut 4 bases from V and 0 bases from J, with 12 bases between.

The chain uses TRBV2 and TRBJ2-5; the D gene is possibly TRBD1 (5 bases). Per germline, CDR1 SNHLY and CDR2 FYNNEI. CDR3 length: 14 amino acids. V was shortened by 4 bases and J by 2 bases, with 11 bases between the two germline ends. CDR3 region: CASSADRLQETQYF. CDR3 nucleotides: TGTGCCAGCAGTGCAGACAGACTGCAAGAGACCCAGTACTTC.

V usage is TRBV28 and J usage is TRBJ1-1; maybe TRBD1 (6 bases). V shed 2 bases and J shed 4 bases, with 11 bases lying between them. CDR3 length: 14 amino acids. The germline V gene encodes CDR1 MDHEN and CDR2 SYDVKM. The CDR3 protein is CASSLKNRATEAFF. DNA for the CDR3: TGTGCCAGCAGTTTAAAGAACAGGGCCACTGAAGCTTTCTTT.

J is TRBJ1-2 and V is TRBV6-5, with D perhaps matching TRBD1 (6 bases). This CDR3 has 14 amino acids. The germline V gene has CDR1 MNHEY and CDR2 SVGAGI. V was pared by 3 bases and J by 2 bases, with 10 bases between. CDR3 DNA sequence: TGTGCCAGCAGTTATAGTCAGGGGAACTATGGCTACACCTTC. Encoded protein: CASSYSQGNYGYTF.

This chain connects TRBV19 to TRBJ2-6; D perhaps matches TRBD1 (5 bases). The CDR3 length is 16 residues. Germline V gene lookup returns CDR1 LNHDA and CDR2 SQIVND (reference sequence). Trimming removed 2 bases at V and 3 bases at J, with 11 bases between. DNA of the CDR3: TGTGCCAGTAGTATACAGGGTCAAGGTGGGGCCAACGTCCTGACTTTC. Protein sequence: CASSIQGQGGANVLTF.

This chain links TRBV4-1 with TRBJ1-2; TRBD1 is a possible D gene (6 bases). Germline assignment: CDR1 MGHRA and CDR2 YSYEKL. Deletions cut 4 bases from V and 6 bases from J, with 15 bases between. This CDR3 has 14 amino acids. This CDR3 is CASSLPRDNHGYTF. The CDR3 nucleotides are TGCGCCAGCAGCCTGCCCCGGGACAATCATGGCTACACCTTC.

The rearrangement links TRBV5-1 to TRBJ2-3; 8 bases agree with TRBD2. CDR1 is SGHRS, CDR2 YFSETQ, per germline. The V gene end was trimmed by 4 bases and the J gene end by 1 base; junction bases not matched to a gene: 5. The CDR3 contains 15 residues. The DNA for the CDR3 is TGCGCCAGCAGCCCTAGCGGGCCCCGCACAGATACGCAGTATTTT. This gives the protein CASSPSGPRTDTQYF.

The chain joins TRBV19 to TRBJ1-1, with D hard to call. Per germline, CDR1 LNHDA and CDR2 SQIVND (reference sequence). The V gene lost 7 bases and the J gene lost 5 bases, with 14 bases spanning the gap. CDR3 length: 13 residues. The CDR3 nucleotides read TGTGCCAGTACCCTGGACGGACTAACTGAAGCTTTCTTT. It encodes CASTLDGLTEAFF.

The genes are TRBV11-1 and TRBJ1-1; D is possibly TRBD1 (6 bases). CDR1 is SGHAT, CDR2 FQDESV, per germline (reference sequence). This CDR3 is 16 amino acids long. With 5 bases removed from V and 3 bases from J, the gap between germline ends came to 19 bases. CDR3 residues: CASSLTPTGLDTEAFF. The CDR3 DNA is TGTGCCAGCAGCCTAACCCCGACAGGTCTGGACACTGAAGCTTTCTTT.

The J gene is TRBJ2-3, the V gene TRBV5-4; D perhaps matches TRBD1 (5 bases). Per germline, CDR1 SGHNT and CDR2 YYREEE (reference sequence). The CDR3 has 15 residues. V was pared by 3 bases and J by 3 bases, with 14 bases between. The CDR3 is CASSSQTQGTDTQYF. As DNA, the CDR3 is TGTGCCAGCAGCTCCCAAACCCAGGGAACAGATACGCAGTATTTT. Variable domain in full (rest from reference TRBV5-4 and TRBJ2-3): ETGVTQSPTHLIKTRGQQVTLRCSSQSGHNTVSWYQQALGQGPQFIFQYYREEENGRGNFPPRFSGLQFPNYSSELNVNALELDDSALYLCASSSQTQGTDTQYFGPGTRLTVL.

This clone was observed a few times. This chain links TRBV5-5 with TRBJ1-3, with 7 bases that match TRBD1. CDR1 and CDR2 from the germline V gene are SGHKS and YYEKEE (reference sequence). The CDR3 is made up of 16 amino acids. V trimming: 3 bases; J trimming: 1 base; junction bases outside the gene matches: 7. In DNA, the CDR3 is TGTGCCAGCAGCTACGCAGGGGGTGCGTCTGGAAACACCATATATTTT. Translating gives CASSYAGGASGNTIYF. The variable domain in full, completed from reference TRBV5-5 and TRBJ1-3, reads DAGVTQSPTHLIKTRGQQVTLRCSPISGHKSVSWYQQVLGQGPQFIFQYYEKEERGRGNFPDRFSARQFPNYSSELNVNALLLGDSALYLCASSYAGGASGNTIYFGEGSWLTVV.

The gene calls are TRBV2 and TRBJ2-5, with D possibly being TRBD2 (6 bases). The CDR3 is 12 amino acids. Trimming took 6 bases from V and 14 from J, leaving 19 bases between them. CDR1 SNHLY and CDR2 FYNNEI come from the germline V gene. The CDR3 DNA is TGTGCCAGCAGGCTGGGCGAAACGGGAGTATACTTC. Protein product: CASRLGETGVYF.

The genes are TRBV28 and TRBJ1-2; D is possibly TRBD1 (6 bases). Germline CDR1 reads MDHEN; CDR2 reads SYDVKM. This CDR3 region has 13 residues. Trimming left V 8 bases short and J 5 bases short, with 15 bases between. In DNA form, the CDR3 reads TGTGCCAGCCTGCGGGGGGCCGTTTATGGCTACACCTTC. Translating gives CASLRGAVYGYTF.

The rearrangement uses TRBV5-4 and TRBJ1-1; weak D call: TRBD1 (6 bases). V was cut by 1 base and J by 1 base, with 11 bases left in between. This CDR3 is built from 15 residues. Germline V gives CDR1 SGHNT, CDR2 YYREEE (reference sequence). CDR3: CASSLSARGNTEAFF. The CDR3 DNA reads as TGTGCCAGCAGCTTGAGCGCCAGGGGGAACACTGAAGCTTTCTTT. Using reference TRBV5-4 and TRBJ1-1 for the parts outside the CDR3, the full variable domain is ETGVTQSPTHLIKTRGQQVTLRCSSQSGHNTVSWYQQALGQGPQFIFQYYREEENGRGNFPPRFSGLQFPNYSSELNVNALELDDSALYLCASSLSARGNTEAFFGQGTRLTVV.

The V and J genes are TRBV30 and TRBJ1-6, with D possibly matching TRBD1 (6 bases). The CDR3 has 15 residues. The germline V and J ends were trimmed by 5 bases and 7 bases, with 18 bases remaining between them. The V gene's germline CDR1 is GTSNPN and CDR2 SVGIG (reference sequence). CDR3 residues: CAWDLVGGLNSPLHF. CDR3 nucleotides: TGTGCCTGGGACCTCGTGGGGGGGCTCAATTCACCCCTCCACTTT.

This chain joins TRBV11-2 and TRBJ1-5, with 10 bases lining up with TRBD1. V dropped 6 bases and J dropped 7; count of bases not matched to a gene: 3. The CDR3 is 13 residues long. CDR1 and CDR2 from the germline V gene are SGHAT and FQNNGV. The CDR3 nucleotides are TGTGCCAGCAGTTGGGACAGGGGACAGCCCCAGCATTTT. This sequence encodes CASSWDRGQPQHF.

This clone occurred a few times. V and J are TRBV11-2 and TRBJ2-2, with D perhaps TRBD1 (5 bases). CDR3 length equals 17 residues. The V and J ends lost 3 bases and 7 bases respectively, with 21 bases between them. CDR1 is SGHAT and CDR2 is FQNNGV in the germline V gene. CDR3 DNA: TGTGCCAGCAGCTTGGACCTAGATCAGGGTTATGACGGGGAGCTGTTTTTT. Its protein is CASSLDLDQGYDGELFF. The entire variable domain, with the rest obtained from reference TRBV11-2 and TRBJ2-2, is as follows: EAGVAQSPRYKIIEKRQSVAFWCNPISGHATLYWYQQILGQGPKLLIQFQNNGVVDDSQLPKDRFSAERLKGVDSTLKIQPAKLEDSAVYLCASSLDLDQGYDGELFFGEGSRLTVL.

The chain couples TRBV30 to TRBJ1-5, with D possibly TRBD1 on 5 matching bases. The CDR3 covers 14 residues. CDR1 and CDR2 (germline): GTSNPN, SVGIG (reference sequence). The V end was cut by 0 bases, the J end by 6 bases, with 12 bases between. CDR3 region: CAWSVGAARQPQHF. Written as DNA, the CDR3 is TGTGCCTGGAGTGTAGGGGCCGCTCGTCAGCCCCAGCATTTT.

This sequence joins TRBV4-1 and TRBJ1-4, with D uncertain. The CDR3 has 14 residues. CDR1 is MGHRA and CDR2 is YSYEKL in the germline V gene. V was cut by 1 base and J by 8 bases, with 11 bases left in between. CDR3 DNA: TGCGCCAGCAGCCAAGTAGGCAGCAGGGAAAAACTGTTTTTT. Protein sequence: CASSQVGSREKLFF.

This chain uses TRBV7-2 with TRBJ2-1, with a possible D match to TRBD2 (5 bases). Per germline, CDR1 SGHTA and CDR2 FQGNSA. The V gene lost 2 bases and the J gene lost 5 bases, with 13 bases spanning the gap. There are 15 residues in the CDR3. The CDR3 DNA follows: TGTGCCAGCAGCTTAACATCCGGGGTTCACAATGAGCAGTTCTTC. Its translation is CASSLTSGVHNEQFF. Variable domain in full (rest from reference TRBV7-2 and TRBJ2-1): GAGVSQSPSNKVTEKGKDVELRCDPISGHTALYWYRQSLGQGLEFLIYFQGNSAPDKSGLPSDRFSAERTGGSVSTLTIQRTQQEDSAVYLCASSLTSGVHNEQFFGPGTRLTVL.